A single sample gave rise to the 13 T cell receptor beta chains below, sequenced in a study of beta chain features in type 1 diabetes. Study-wide findings and caveats: TCRB CDR3s were moderately but significantly shorter in Type 1 diabetes patients in all four CD4+ subsets.

No antigen has been assigned to these receptors. Every bit of the isolated RNA underwent reverse transcription, so sequencing read expressed TCRB transcripts. TCRdb keeps only in-frame clones here, not all; method: immunoSEQ multiplex PCR. The table records about 41,000 clones, approximately 61% of them present only once. The specimen sequenced was Tregs from blood. The source of these receptors is a man aged 25 to 45 with type 1 diabetes. Some clones in this sample may be carry-over from other donors' samples.

The rearrangement uses TRBV18 and TRBJ1-5; D is possibly TRBD1 (6 bases). Looked up from germline, CDR1 is KGHSH and CDR2 is LQKENI. The length of the CDR3 is 15 residues. V was clipped by 5 bases and J by 3 bases, with 14 bases between them. Here the CDR3 reads CASSAQGTFNQPQHF. DNA for the CDR3: TGTGCCAGCTCAGCGCAGGGGACCTTCAATCAGCCCCAGCATTTT.

The chain joins TRBV2 to TRBJ2-1; D is undetermined. The V end lost 8 bases, the J end lost 3 bases, and 5 bases lay between the germline ends. The germline V gene has CDR1 SNHLY and CDR2 FYNNEI. The CDR3 sequence is 11 residues long. CDR3 in amino acids: CASHFYNEQFF. In nucleotides, the CDR3 is TGTGCCAGCCACTTCTACAATGAGCAGTTCTTC.

This clone has a handful of counts. The rearrangement uses TRBV10-3 and TRBJ2-5; 7 bases are shared with TRBD2. J lost 4 bases, V lost 8 bases, and 7 bases had no gene match. In germline, CDR1 is ENHRY, CDR2 SYGVKD. The CDR3 runs 13 residues. This chain's CDR3 is CAIGSGEGETQYF. CDR3 nucleotide sequence: TGTGCCATCGGGAGCGGGGAGGGAGAGACCCAGTACTTC.

This clone was counted between two and nine times. This chain connects TRBV7-9 to TRBJ1-2; 8 positions agree with TRBD1. Trimming removed 5 bases from V and 4 bases from J; junction bases left unmatched: 6. The CDR3 runs to 14 residues. CDR1 and CDR2 (germline): SEHNR, FQNEAQ (reference sequence). CDR3 in DNA: TGTGCCAGCAGCCAGCAGGGACAGGTCTATGGCTACACCTTC. Its protein is CASSQQGQVYGYTF.

The chain links TRBV7-8 to TRBJ2-7; 12 bases match TRBD2. The length of the CDR3 is 15 residues. Germline-derived CDR1 and CDR2 are SGHVS and FQNEAQ. The junction had 4 bases not matched to a gene; V was cut back by 3 bases and J by 4 bases. The CDR3 coding sequence is TGTGCCAGCAGCTTCGCCGGACTAGCGGGATACGAGCAGTACTTC. Amino acids: CASSFAGLAGYEQYF.

The chain links TRBV2 to TRBJ1-6; a possible D gene is TRBD1 (5 bases). CDR3 length: 13 residues. V lost 10 bases, J lost 3 bases, and 10 bases lay in between. Germline assignment: CDR1 SNHLY and CDR2 FYNNEI. CDR3 sequence reads: CATRQNYNSPLHF. In DNA form, the CDR3 reads TGTGCCACGCGACAGAACTATAATTCACCCCTCCACTTT. Full variable domain (missing parts from reference TRBV2 and TRBJ1-6): EPEVTQTPSHQVTQMGQEVILRCVPISNHLYFYWYRQILGQKVEFLVSFYNNEISEKSEIFDDQFSVERPDGSNFTLKIRSTKLEDSAMYFCATRQNYNSPLHFGNGTRLTVT.

This clone was found a few times. The rearrangement joins TRBV2 to TRBJ1-2; TRBD1 matches 10 bases. Trimming removed 7 bases from V and 7 bases from J; junction bases left unmatched: 6. This CDR3 is built from 13 residues. Germline-derived CDR1 and CDR2 are SNHLY and FYNNEI. CDR3 bases: TGTGCCAGCAACTCCGGGACAGGGGTTGGCTACACCTTC. This codes for CASNSGTGVGYTF.

This clone was seen more than once but under ten times. The chain couples TRBV25-1 to TRBJ1-2; D uncertain. The CDR3 runs to 14 residues. V lost 6 bases to trimming and J lost 7 bases, with 18 bases between them. Per germline, CDR1 MGHDK and CDR2 SYGVNS. The CDR3 DNA follows: TGTGCCAGCAGGGCCGGGAGCGCAGGAAGTGGCTACACCTTC. Its translation is CASRAGSAGSGYTF.

The chain uses TRBV13 and TRBJ2-4; 7 nucleotides align to TRBD2. This CDR3 has 14 amino acids. V was pared by 4 bases and J by 9 bases, with 9 bases of the junction left unmatched. Germline lookup yields CDR1 PRHDT and CDR2 FYEKMQ (reference sequence). The CDR3 region is CASSSGGRVSIQYF. The CDR3 DNA reads TGTGCCAGCAGCTCCGGAGGGAGGGTGTCCATTCAGTACTTC.

The V gene is TRBV10-3, the J gene TRBJ2-7; 10 nucleotides align to TRBD2. This CDR3 region has 14 residues. With 5 bases clipped from V and 2 bases from J, the junction kept 3 bases outside the gene matches. The V gene's germline CDR1 is ENHRY and CDR2 SYGVKD. The CDR3 region has the DNA TGTGCCATCAGTCCGACTAGCGGGCCCTACGAGCAGTACTTC. Encoded protein: CAISPTSGPYEQYF.

The chain couples TRBV19 to TRBJ2-1; TRBD1 aligns across 8 bases. Germline CDR1 and CDR2: LNHDA and SQIVND (reference sequence). The CDR3 has 13 amino acids. The J segment lost 6 bases and the V segment lost 10 bases, leaving 8 bases of the junction unmatched. The CDR3 spells CATRGTGLNEQFF. The DNA of the CDR3 is TGTGCCACCCGGGGGACAGGCCTCAATGAGCAGTTCTTC.

This clone appeared once. The V and J genes are TRBV5-5 and TRBJ1-5, with D hard to call. Germline V gene sequence: CDR1 SGHKS, CDR2 YYEKEE (reference sequence). This CDR3 spans 15 amino acids. V shed 0 bases and J shed 1 base, with 8 bases lying between them. CDR3 nucleotides: TGTGCCAGCAGCTTGGCCCCTCAGAGCAATCAGCCCCAGCATTTT. Protein sequence: CASSLAPQSNQPQHF.

This chain uses TRBV4-3 with TRBJ1-2; 11 bases align to TRBD1. V was clipped by 4 bases and J by 6 bases; unmatched bases: 10. Looked up from germline, CDR1 is LGHNA and CDR2 is YSLEER. The CDR3 sequence is 16 residues long. The CDR3: CASSPSPWTGGDGYTF. In DNA form, the CDR3 reads TGCGCCAGCAGCCCTTCCCCTTGGACAGGGGGCGATGGCTACACCTTC.